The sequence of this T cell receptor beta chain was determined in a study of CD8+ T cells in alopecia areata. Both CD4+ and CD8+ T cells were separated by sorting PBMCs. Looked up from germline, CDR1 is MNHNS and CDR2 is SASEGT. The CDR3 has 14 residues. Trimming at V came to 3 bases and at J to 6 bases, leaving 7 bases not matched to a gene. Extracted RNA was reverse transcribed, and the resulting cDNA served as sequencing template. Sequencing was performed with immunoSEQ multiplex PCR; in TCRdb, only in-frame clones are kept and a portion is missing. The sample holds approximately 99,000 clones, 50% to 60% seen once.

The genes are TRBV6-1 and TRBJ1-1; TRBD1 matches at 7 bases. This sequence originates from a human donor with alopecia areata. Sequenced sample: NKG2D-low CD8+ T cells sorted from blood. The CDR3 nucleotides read TGTGCCAGCAGTGAGCCGACAGGGAAATCTGAAGCTTTCTTT. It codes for CASSEPTGKSEAFF.